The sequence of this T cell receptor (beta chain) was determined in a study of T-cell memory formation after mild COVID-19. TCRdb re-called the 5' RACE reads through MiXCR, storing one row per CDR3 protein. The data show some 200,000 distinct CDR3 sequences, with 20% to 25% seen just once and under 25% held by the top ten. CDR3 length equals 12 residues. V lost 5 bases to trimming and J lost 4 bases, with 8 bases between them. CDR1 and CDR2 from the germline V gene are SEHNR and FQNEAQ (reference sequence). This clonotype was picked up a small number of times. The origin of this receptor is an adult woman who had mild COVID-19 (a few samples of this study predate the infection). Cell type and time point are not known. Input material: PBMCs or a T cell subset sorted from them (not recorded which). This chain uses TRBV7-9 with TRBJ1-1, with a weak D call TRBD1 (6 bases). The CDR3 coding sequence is TGTGCCAGCAGCCTGGACAGCACTGAAGCTTTCTTT. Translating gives CASSLDSTEAFF.